A single sample gave rise to the 3 T cell receptor beta chains below, sequenced in a study of cytomegalovirus exposure and HLA in healthy donors. PCR involved 60 Vbeta and 13 Jbeta primers. Method: immunoSEQ multiplex PCR; TCRdb's copy keeps in-frame clones and lacks some. This repertoire shows about 140,000 clones, roughly 9.4% found once; its top ten account for 1.8%. The sequenced sample consisted of PBMCs. The origin of the receptors is a male donor in good health and CMV-seronegative.

This clone turned up a few times. The V gene is TRBV18, the J gene TRBJ2-7; 9 positions agree with TRBD1. J was trimmed by 2 bases and V by 3 bases; bases with no gene match: 11. This CDR3 contains 17 residues. Germline V gene sequence: CDR1 KGHSH, CDR2 LQKENI. In nucleotides, the CDR3 is TGTGCCAGCTCACCGACCGGGACAGGGAAGGAGGCCTACGAGCAGTACTTC. Translated: CASSPTGTGKEAYEQYF.

CDR3 amino acids: CASSEGSGGETQYF. The CDR3 DNA sequence: TGTGCCAGCAGTGAAGGATCGGGAGGGGAGACCCAGTACTTC. The rearrangement links TRBV6-1 to TRBJ2-5, with 8 bases matching TRBD2. The CDR3 consists of 14 residues. J gave up 5 bases and V 1 base, and 3 bases lay outside the gene matches. Germline CDR1 is MNHNS and CDR2 is SASEGT.

This clone was seen only a few times. The chain is built from TRBV29-1 and TRBJ1-2, with 8 bases aligning to TRBD1. The CDR3 spans 17 residues. With 0 bases clipped from V and 8 bases from J, the junction kept 17 bases outside the gene matches. The germline CDR1 and CDR2 sequences are SQVTM and ANQGSEA. The DNA for the CDR3 is TGCAGCGTTGAAGATCAGCCGGGACAGGCGCTTATGTTCGGCTACACCTTC. It specifies CSVEDQPGQALMFGYTF.